This T cell receptor beta chain is drawn from a study of CD8 T cells in Susac syndrome. In this sample, this clonotype turned up a few times. RNA was extracted with the RNeasy kit, and a quantity of roughly 0.45 to 1 ug was reverse transcribed using random hexamers. Coverage of TCR beta CDR3 amplification by immunoSEQ multiplex PCR extended to 54 Vbeta and 13 Jbeta. TCRdb fed the immunoSEQ multiplex PCR reads into MiXCR, producing one record per CDR3 protein. The sample shows approximately 210,000 distinct CDR3 sequences, 95% of them seen only once. Trimming stripped 1 base from V and 1 base from J, with 9 bases between. CDR1 is DFQATT and CDR2 is SNEGSKA in the germline V gene (reference sequence). The CDR3 has 14 amino acids.

The sequence was collected from a human donor with multiple sclerosis. The chain employs TRBV20-1 and TRBJ2-3, with D possibly matching TRBD1 (5 bases). The material sequenced was CD4+ T cells from PBMCs. The DNA of the CDR3 is TGCAGTGCTAGAGTGGGGCTCGGCACAGATACGCAGTATTTT. Amino acid sequence: CSARVGLGTDTQYF.